The 2 T cell receptor beta chains below were found in one sample sequenced in a study of T cells in Graves' hyperthyroidism and ophthalmopathy. Using RNA transcripts as the source, TCR beta CDR3 regions were amplified. The study used the HTBI primer set for a first-round RT-PCR of the TCR CDR3. TCRdb ran MiXCR on the multiplex PCR reads and lists one entry per CDR3 protein. Found here are roughly 500,000 distinct CDR3 sequences, approximately 44% of them singletons; the top ten hold 15% to 20%. The source material was peripheral blood or thyroid tissue (not recorded which). These receptors all stem from an adult woman with Graves' disease, either hyperthyroidism or ophthalmopathy (not recorded which).

Only one count was recorded for this clonotype. The rearrangement joins TRBV20-1 to TRBJ2-7; a possible D gene is TRBD1 (6 bases). The V and J ends lost 6 bases and 2 bases respectively, with 17 bases between them. The CDR3 has 14 residues. In germline, CDR1 is DFQATT, CDR2 SNEGSKA (reference sequence). This CDR3 reads CSADDRLGTYEQYF. CDR3 sequence (DNA): TGCAGTGCAGACGACAGGCTAGGAACCTACGAGCAGTACTTC.

V usage is TRBV7-9 and J usage is TRBJ1-6; D remains ambiguous. V was shortened by 5 bases and J by 7 bases, with 12 bases between the two germline ends. From germline, CDR1 is SEHNR and CDR2 FQNEAQ (reference sequence). The CDR3 consists of 14 residues. The CDR3 nucleotides read TGTGCCAGCAGCCCCTGGAGCGGGAATTCACCCCTCCACTTT. This codes for CASSPWSGNSPLHF.